This entry lists 20 T cell receptor beta chains sequenced from one sample in a study of regulatory T cells in long-lasting Graves disease (dated by TCRdb to the early 2020s). Library construction relied on multiplex PCR. The instrument was an Illumina HiSeq 4000. CDR3 regions were amplified by Arm-PCR with iRepertoire HTBI primers to construct TCR beta libraries. TCRdb reworked the public reads: Q25 trimming with fastp, MiXCR clone assembly, productive beta chains retained. One record per CDR3 amino acid sequence lists the most common genes and DNA. Across this sample there are roughly 400,000 distinct CDR3 sequences, with roughly 15% seen only once. In total, the top ten clones hold around 23% of the sample. The sample's time point label, in plain terms: newly diagnosed GD, antithyroid drugs for less than 3 months. For both TCR sequencing and RNA sequencing, RNA was extracted from PBMCs using TRIzol.

The same sample was also used in a study of T cells in Graves' hyperthyroidism and ophthalmopathy.

Specimen: peripheral blood mononuclear cells (PBMCs), collected at new diagnosis, from a patient treated with antithyroid drugs. These receptors were obtained from a woman younger than 35 with Graves disease. Donor details come from another sample of the same person, matched by shared clones.

At least ten counts were recorded for this clonotype. The chain links TRBV18 to TRBJ1-2; no definite D call. V gave up 3 bases and J gave up 0 bases, with 14 bases separating them. Germline CDR1 reads KGHSH; CDR2 reads LQKENI. The CDR3 has 16 residues. The CDR3 DNA reads TGTGCCAGCTCACCGAAGCCAGGCTACCCTAACTATGGCTACACCTTC. Translation gives CASSPKPGYPNYGYTF.

In this sample, this clonotype turned up many times. The rearrangement joins TRBV6-1 to TRBJ2-3, with D uncertain. This CDR3 region has 13 residues. Germline V lookup: CDR1 MNHNS, CDR2 SASEGT. V lost 3 bases and J lost 5, with 9 bases in between. Written as DNA, the CDR3 is TGTGCCAGCAGTGAGCAATGGAGAGATACGCAGTATTTT. This gives the protein CASSEQWRDTQYF.

Ten or more counts support this clonotype. This chain connects TRBV28 to TRBJ1-2; the D gene is possibly TRBD1 (5 bases). Trimming removed 8 bases at V and 8 bases at J, with 21 bases between. Germline V lookup: CDR1 MDHEN, CDR2 SYDVKM. The CDR3 totals 14 residues. CDR3 sequence reads: CASEPTMGRRGYTF. CDR3 coding DNA: TGTGCCAGCGAACCGACAATGGGACGTCGAGGCTACACCTTC.

This clonotype was counted a few times. The chain combines TRBV4-1 with TRBJ2-5; 15 nucleotides match TRBD2. The junction had 13 bases not matched to a gene; V was cut back by 3 bases and J by 5 bases. From germline, CDR1 is MGHRA and CDR2 YSYEKL. CDR3 length equals 19 residues. The CDR3 is CASSHPPGTSGRLGETQYF. In DNA form, the CDR3 reads TGCGCCAGCAGCCACCCCCCCGGGACTAGCGGGAGGCTAGGGGAGACCCAGTACTTC.

This clonotype occurred many times. The chain employs TRBV5-1 and TRBJ2-2; D might be TRBD2 (6 bases). CDR1 SGHRS and CDR2 YFSETQ come from the germline V gene. V was shortened by 3 bases and J by 6 bases, with 15 bases between the two germline ends. The CDR3 length is 15 residues. CDR3 sequence: CASSSLLAVAGELFF. DNA of the CDR3: TGCGCCAGCAGCTCGCTGTTAGCGGTTGCCGGGGAGCTGTTTTTT.

Worth noting for this clonotype: A much bigger clone sits one base away, suggesting this may be a read error. For the CDR3, the DNA is TGTGCCAGCAGCGTAAACAGGGTTGAGCAGTACTTC. Amino acid sequence: CASSVNRVEQYF. The chain carries TRBV6-1 and TRBJ2-5, with D possibly TRBD1 on 6 matching bases. CDR1 is MNHNS, CDR2 SASEGT, per germline. The CDR3 has 12 amino acids. V was clipped by 6 bases and J by 11 bases, with 16 bases between them.

This clonotype has ten or more counts. The gene calls are TRBV12-3 or TRBV12-4 and TRBJ2-2; D gene unclear. CDR3 size: 12 residues. The ends were cut back, 8 bases at V and 2 bases at J, with 6 bases in the middle. The DNA of the CDR3 is TGTGCCAGCCAGGTCAACACCGGGGAGCTGTTTTTT. Translated: CASQVNTGELFF.

This clonotype was counted only a few times. The chain uses TRBV10-3 and TRBJ2-2; D gene ambiguous. Germline lookup yields CDR1 ENHRY and CDR2 SYGVKD. Trimming took 7 bases from V and 6 from J, leaving 9 bases between them. The CDR3 length is 12 residues. The CDR3 sequence is CAITPGPGELFF. The DNA of the CDR3 is TGTGCCATCACCCCAGGACCCGGGGAGCTGTTTTTT.

In this sample, this clonotype turned up many times. The chain couples TRBV28 to TRBJ2-1, with TRBD1 matching over 7 bases. V was clipped by 7 bases and J by 9 bases; unmatched bases: 6. The CDR3 loop spans 12 amino acids. Germline-derived CDR1 and CDR2 are MDHEN and SYDVKM. CDR3 amino acids: CASTISGGEQFF. CDR3 DNA: TGTGCCAGCACAATCTCAGGGGGTGAGCAGTTCTTC.

The sample holds a few counts of this clonotype. The V call is TRBV13, the J call TRBJ1-1; no definite D call. The CDR3 runs 14 residues. Germline CDR1 and CDR2: PRHDT and FYEKMQ (reference sequence). V dropped 1 base and J dropped 1 base, with 7 bases sitting between them. Here the CDR3 DNA reads TGTGCCAGCAGCTTAGTCGGGGAGAACACTGAAGCTTTCTTT. Translation gives CASSLVGENTEAFF.

This clonotype was counted at least ten times. This chain joins TRBV20-1 and TRBJ2-1, with 8 nucleotides matching TRBD2. The CDR3 is 15 amino acids. V shed 0 bases and J 4 bases; nucleotides not matched to a gene: 5. Per the germline V gene, CDR1 is DFQATT and CDR2 is SNEGSKA (reference sequence). The CDR3 spells CSAREAGDAYNEQFF. CDR3 nucleotides: TGCAGTGCTAGAGAAGCGGGAGATGCTTACAATGAGCAGTTCTTC.

This chain uses TRBV6-9 with TRBJ1-5; 9 nucleotides match TRBD1. Per germline, CDR1 MNHGY and CDR2 SVAAGI. CDR3 length: 15 residues. The V and J ends lost 3 bases and 5 bases, in that order; junction bases with no gene match: 5. The CDR3 DNA reads as TGTGCCAGCAGTTACCTGGGGACAGGGCATCAGCCCCAGCATTTT. Protein product: CASSYLGTGHQPQHF.

This clonotype was counted only a few times. No conserved phenylalanine or tryptophan ends this CDR3, so it is likely a read error. The rearrangement links TRBV28 to TRBJ2-4; 9 positions match TRBD2. Trimming took 4 bases from V and 0 from J; bases not matched to a gene: 7. CDR3 length: 17 residues. Germline V lookup: CDR1 MDHEN, CDR2 SYDVKM. The CDR3 protein is CASSSRASGIAKNIQYL. The CDR3 DNA reads as TGTGCCAGCAGTTCTCGGGCTAGCGGGATAGCCAAAAACATTCAGTACCTC.

At least ten counts were recorded for this clonotype. The chain employs TRBV20-1 and TRBJ2-1; D not resolved. CDR1 and CDR2 (germline): DFQATT, SNEGSKA (reference sequence). This CDR3 comprises 14 residues. V was pared by 6 bases and J by 3 bases, with 15 bases between. CDR3 nucleotides: TGCAGTGCAACAGACGTCTCCCTCTACAATGAGCAGTTCTTC. Its protein is CSATDVSLYNEQFF.

This clonotype was counted at least ten times. The rearrangement links TRBV11-2 to TRBJ1-1, with no clear D. The V end lost 4 bases, the J end lost 1 base, and 10 bases lay between the germline ends. The CDR3 is made up of 14 amino acids. CDR1 SGHAT and CDR2 FQNNGV come from the germline V gene. CDR3 DNA sequence: TGTGCCAGCAGCTGGCTAGGCCGGAACACTGAAGCTTTCTTT. Translated: CASSWLGRNTEAFF.

This clonotype was observed at least ten times. The V and J genes are TRBV28 and TRBJ1-1; D is undetermined. The CDR3 is 14 residues long. Germline values: CDR1 MDHEN, CDR2 SYDVKM. Trimming shortened V by 4 bases and J by 4 bases, and 13 bases separated the two germline ends. This CDR3 is CASSSGPRGTEAFF. The CDR3 bases are TGTGCCAGCAGTTCGGGCCCCCGGGGCACTGAAGCTTTCTTT.

For this clonotype: A much bigger clone sits one base away, suggesting this may be a read error. The chain combines TRBV6-2 or TRBV6-3 with TRBJ2-5; D ambiguous. V lost 2 bases and J 11 bases, leaving 18 bases between the germline ends. CDR1 and CDR2 (germline): MNHEY, SVGEGT. This CDR3 contains 14 residues. As DNA, the CDR3 is TGTGCCAGCAGTTACGCGTCGGACCGCAATGAGCAGTACTTC. Amino acid sequence: CASSYASDRNEQYF.

This clonotype was detected a few times. This rearrangement joins TRBV19 to TRBJ1-5; 7 nucleotides match TRBD1. With V trimmed by 3 bases and J by 3 bases, 8 bases remained unmatched. Germline V CDR1 and CDR2: LNHDA, SQIVND (reference sequence). CDR3 length: 16 amino acids. CDR3 nucleotide sequence: TGTGCCAGTAGTATCTTTGGGCAGGGGGACAATCAGCCCCAGCATTTT. Its protein is CASSIFGQGDNQPQHF.

With regard to this clonotype: This may arise from a read error, as a much more abundant clone is one base away. The chain links TRBV5-1 to TRBJ2-3; D is possibly TRBD1 or TRBD2 (5 bases each). V lost 4 bases and J 4 bases, leaving 16 bases between the germline ends. This CDR3 is 15 amino acids long. The germline CDR1 and CDR2 sequences are SGHRS and YFSETQ. CDR3 residues: CASSLDIISADTQYF. DNA for the CDR3: TGCGCCAGCAGCCTGGACATCATTAGCGCAGATACGCAGTATTTT.

The gene calls are TRBV24-1 and TRBJ2-1; D tentatively fits TRBD1 or TRBD2 (5 bases each). The length of the CDR3 is 16 residues. V lost 3 bases to trimming and J lost 6 bases, with 17 bases between them. The germline V gene has CDR1 KGHDR and CDR2 SFDVKD. The CDR3: CATSDERRDEVNEQFF. Here the CDR3 DNA reads TGTGCCACCAGTGATGAACGAAGGGACGAGGTCAATGAGCAGTTCTTC.